A selection of T cell receptor beta chains follows, all from one sample in a study of glioma-infiltrating T cells after dendritic cell vaccination. The repertoire was sequenced with immunoSEQ multiplex PCR; TCRdb's copy has only in-frame clones and lacks some. The sample consists of approximately 84,000 clones, 85% to 90% of them appearing once. Sample: blood, taken before dendritic cell vaccination. The origin of the receptors is a human donor with glioblastoma. Both conserved end residues are part of each CDR3. D genes are given only for firm matches. A clone size is listed for some rows: how often the clone was seen (once, few, many), or a class if it is expanded.

>NA|NA|TRBV5-1|TRBJ2-3
TGCGCCAGCAGCTTGGTGGCAGGCACAGATACGCAGTATTTT
CASSLVAGTDTQYF
>TRBD1|NA|TRBV6-5|TRBJ2-1
TGTGCCAGCAGTCTCCTCCCACAGGGGTGGAATGAGCAGTTCTTC
CASSLLPQGWNEQFF
>TRBD1|NA|TRBV5-1|TRBJ1-3
TGCGCCAGCACAATGACAGGGAACTCTGGAAACACCATATATTTT
CASTMTGNSGNTIYF
>TRBD1|NA|TRBV30|TRBJ2-7
TGTGCCTGGAGTGCGGACCAGGGGGCCTACGAGCAGTACTTC
CAWSADQGAYEQYF
>TRBD1|once|TRBV27|TRBJ2-7
TGTGCCAGCAGTCCCCTTGGACAGGGGGCTACGTCTGGGCAGTACTTC
CASSPLGQGATSGQYF
>NA|NA|TRBV4-3|TRBJ2-3
TGCGCCAGCAGCCAAGGTGGAGGGGGGGCCCCAGATACGCAGTATTTT
CASSQGGGGAPDTQYF
>NA|NA|TRBV6-6|TRBJ1-5
TGTGCCAGCAGTCAGAATAGCAATCAGCCCCAGCATTTT
CASSQNSNQPQHF
>TRBD1|NA|TRBV6-1|TRBJ1-3
TGTGCCAGCAGGTTAGACAGGGACGGAAACACCATATATTTT
CASRLDRDGNTIYF
>TRBD1|NA|TRBV7-9|TRBJ1-5
TGTGCCAGCAGTCCTACAGGGGGATACGATCAGCCCCAGCATTTT
CASSPTGGYDQPQHF
>NA|NA|TRBV27|TRBJ2-7
TGTGCCAGCAGTTTATCGATTGGGGCGCCATACGAGCAGTACTTC
CASSLSIGAPYEQYF
>TRBD2|NA|TRBV2|TRBJ2-1
TGTGCCAGCAGCGACCCCCTAGCGGGGTATGATAATGAGCAGTTCTTC
CASSDPLAGYDNEQFF
>TRBD1|once|TRBV2|TRBJ2-1
TGTGCCAGCGACTTGACAGGGGGCGTTTTGGGCTCCTACAATGAGCAGTTCTTC
CASDLTGGVLGSYNEQFF
>NA|NA|TRBV4-1|TRBJ2-1
TGCGCCAGCAGCCAAGGATTTACGGGCTACAATGAGCAGTTCTTC
CASSQGFTGYNEQFF
>TRBD1|NA|TRBV19|TRBJ2-7
TGTGCCAGTAGTCCGGGACAGGGGGCCACCTACGAGCAGTACTTC
CASSPGQGATYEQYF
>NA|NA|TRBV27|TRBJ2-1
TGTGCCAGCAGTTGGGGGGGCGGTTACAATGAGCAGTTCTTC
CASSWGGGYNEQFF
>NA|NA|TRBV15|TRBJ2-7
TGTGCCACCAGCAGAATTCGGTCAGGCTCCTACGAGCAGTACTTC
CATSRIRSGSYEQYF
>NA|NA|TRBV27|TRBJ2-7
TGTGCCAGCAGTTTATCGAGCAGGGCCATCGGCTACGAGCAGTACTTC
CASSLSSRAIGYEQYF
>TRBD1|NA|TRBV7-9|TRBJ2-7
TGTGCCAGCAGCTACAACCAGGGACAGACGTCCTACGAGCAGTACTTC
CASSYNQGQTSYEQYF
>TRBD2|NA|TRBV5-1|TRBJ2-7
TGCGCCAGCCGATTCCGGGGGGGATTCGACGAGCAGTACTTC
CASRFRGGFDEQYF
>NA|NA|TRBV13|TRBJ2-5
TGTGCCAGCAGCGGCGGACTGGAAGAGACCCAGTACTTC
CASSGGLEETQYF
>NA|once|TRBV29-1|TRBJ1-1
TGCAGCGTCGATAGGCGGACGGGGAGAACTGAAGCTTTCTTT
CSVDRRTGRTEAFF
>TRBD2|few|TRBV7-2|TRBJ2-3
TGTGCCAGCAGCTTAGATCTGACAAGCGGGGGTCGGGATACGCAGTATTTT
CASSLDLTSGGRDTQYF
>TRBD2|NA|TRBV10-3|TRBJ2-5
TGTGCCATCAGTGACGAGGGACTAGCTCTCCAAGAGACCCAGTACTTC
CAISDEGLALQETQYF
>NA|NA|TRBV27|TRBJ2-5
TGTGCCAGCAGTTTAGCGGGATTAGAGACCCAGTACTTC
CASSLAGLETQYF
>NA|NA|TRBV5-4|TRBJ1-1
TGTGCCAGCAGCTTTCGGGCGGGGGACACTGAAGCTTTCTTT
CASSFRAGDTEAFF
>TRBD2|NA|TRBV5-1|TRBJ2-5
TGCGCCAGCAGCTTGGAAGCGGGAAGGCGGGAAGAGACCCAGTACTTC
CASSLEAGRREETQYF
>TRBD1|NA|TRBV7-2|TRBJ2-5
TGTGCCAGCAGAAGGGACAGGCAAGAGACCCAGTACTTC
CASRRDRQETQYF
>TRBD1|NA|TRBV18|TRBJ1-5
TGTGCCAGCTCAGAACAGGGGGCGGGAAGCAATCAGCCCCAGCATTTT
CASSEQGAGSNQPQHF
>TRBD2|NA|TRBV6-1|TRBJ2-7
TGTGCCAGCAGTGAATCCTCTAATGGGGGACTAGCGGACTACGAGCAGTACTTC
CASSESSNGGLADYEQYF
>TRBD2|NA|TRBV4-3|TRBJ2-1
TGCGCCAGCAGCGCCGGACTAGCGTCGGTCAATGAGCAGTTCTTC
CASSAGLASVNEQFF
>TRBD2|NA|TRBV29-1|TRBJ2-7
TGCAGCGTCTTAGCGGGATTTGACTACGAGCAGTACTTC
CSVLAGFDYEQYF
>TRBD2|NA|TRBV15|TRBJ2-5
TGTGCCACAGGTGAAGCGGGAGGCGAAGAGACCCAGTACTTC
CATGEAGGEETQYF
>TRBD1|NA|TRBV7-2|TRBJ1-4
TGTGCCAGCAGCTTGCAGGGGGCAGGTGAAAAACTGTTTTTT
CASSLQGAGEKLFF
>NA|NA|TRBV28|TRBJ1-2
TGTGCCAGCAGCCCCCCGAGACAGTTAAACTATGGCTACACCTTC
CASSPPRQLNYGYTF
>NA|few|TRBV5-1|TRBJ2-7
TGCGCCAGCAGCTTGGGGCGGCCTACCACTGACGAGCAGTACTTC
CASSLGRPTTDEQYF
>NA|NA|TRBV18|TRBJ1-1
TGTGCCAGCTCAGTAGGCAGGGACACTGAAGCTTTCTTT
CASSVGRDTEAFF
>TRBD1|NA|TRBV27|TRBJ1-2
TGTGCCAGCAGTTCGATCCTCCGGGACAGCCTTTATGGCTACACCTTC
CASSSILRDSLYGYTF
>TRBD1|NA|TRBV6-5|TRBJ2-7
TGTGCCAGCAGTTACGTTCCGGGACAGGGGAGGTACGAGCAGTACTTC
CASSYVPGQGRYEQYF
>TRBD2|once|TRBV28|TRBJ2-1
TGTGCCAGCAGCTTGGCAGGAGCGGGAGGGAACAATGAGCAGTTCTTC
CASSLAGAGGNNEQFF
>NA|NA|TRBV4-3|TRBJ1-6
TGCGCCAGCAGCCAAGATCGACAAGACCTTAATTCACCCCTCCACTTT
CASSQDRQDLNSPLHF
>TRBD1|NA|TRBV7-6|TRBJ2-7
TGTGCCAGCAGCCCCCGGGCGGGACAGGGGTTCAACGAGCAGTACTTC
CASSPRAGQGFNEQYF
>NA|once|TRBV18|TRBJ2-3
TGTGCCAGCTCTCCTTTCAGGAGCGGAGGAGGGGCCACAGATACGCAGTATTTT
CASSPFRSGGGATDTQYF
>TRBD2|NA|TRBV5-4|TRBJ2-1
TGTGCCAGCAGCAGGACTAGCGGGGCCTACAATGAGCAGTTCTTC
CASSRTSGAYNEQFF
>TRBD1|NA|TRBV15|TRBJ1-1
TGTGCCACCAGCAGACCCTCACAGGGGGTCGCTGAAGCTTTCTTT
CATSRPSQGVAEAFF
>TRBD2|NA|TRBV7-2|TRBJ2-3
TGTGCCAGCAACCGGGACTACACAGATACGCAGTATTTT
CASNRDYTDTQYF
>TRBD1|NA|TRBV19|TRBJ2-2
TGTGCCAGTAGTCCACAGGGGTCCTACGCGAACACCGGGGAGCTGTTTTTT
CASSPQGSYANTGELFF
>NA|NA|TRBV5-4|TRBJ1-1
TGTGCCAGCAGCTTTTACTTACTGAACACTGAAGCTTTCTTT
CASSFYLLNTEAFF
>TRBD1|NA|TRBV7-3|TRBJ2-5
TGTGCCAGCAGCCCCCAGAAGGGGGCGTATCGAGAGACCCAGTACTTC
CASSPQKGAYRETQYF
>NA|NA|TRBV27|TRBJ1-5
TGTGCCAGCAGTTTATTAAGGGGTCAGCCCCAGCATTTT
CASSLLRGQPQHF
>NA|NA|TRBV4-1|TRBJ2-7
TGCGCCAGCAGCCAAGGGCAGGTTGACGAGCAGTACTTC
CASSQGQVDEQYF
>NA|NA|TRBV7-9|TRBJ2-3
TGTGCCAGCAGCCCCGTTGGAGGGAGCACAGATACGCAGTATTTT
CASSPVGGSTDTQYF
>TRBD1|NA|TRBV19|TRBJ1-5
TGTGCCAGTAGCACCCCCTCGACCGGGACAGGGAGATCCTATAGCAATCAGCCCCAGCATTTT
CASSTPSTGTGRSYSNQPQHF
>NA|NA|TRBV11-2|TRBJ2-1
TGTGCCAGCAGCTCCGGGTCCCACCCGTACAATGAGCAGTTCTTC
CASSSGSHPYNEQFF
>TRBD2|NA|TRBV6-5|TRBJ2-1
TGTGCCAGCAGTTACTTAGCGGGTGGGGACAATGAGCAGTTCTTC
CASSYLAGGDNEQFF
>NA|NA|TRBV19|TRBJ1-1
TGTGCCAGTAGTATAGTCAAAAACACTGAAGCTTTCTTT
CASSIVKNTEAFF
>TRBD1|NA|TRBV6-4|TRBJ1-2
TGTGCCAGCAGTGACTCGAGAAGGGACAGGGGTGAAGGCTACACCTTC
CASSDSRRDRGEGYTF
>NA|NA|TRBV27|TRBJ2-7
TGTGCCAGCAGTCCGCGCGGAGTGGCCTACGAGCAGTACTTC
CASSPRGVAYEQYF
>NA|NA|TRBV19|TRBJ2-7
TGTGCCAGTAGTGTACAGATAAGTAACTACGAGCAGTACTTC
CASSVQISNYEQYF
>NA|NA|TRBV20-1|TRBJ2-1
TGCAGTGCTCACAGAAGCAATGAGCAGTTCTTC
CSAHRSNEQFF
>TRBD2|NA|TRBV27|TRBJ2-1
TGTGCCAGTTTCCCTTTGGGGGGGAGCTCCTACAATGAGCAGTTCTTC
CASFPLGGSSYNEQFF